The rows below give T cell receptor beta chains drawn from one sample of a study of quantifying T cell responses using KT2 cells. MiXCR, run by TCRdb on the UMI-ligation and nested PCR reads, gives a single entry per CDR3 protein. In the table there are tens of thousands of distinct CDR3 sequences, around 12% of which are singletons. The sample comprised PBMCs spiked with cells of the T cell clone KT2. These receptors were taken from a human donor. Each CDR3 is given with its conserved first and last residue. Each record gives: V gene, D gene, CDR3 length, J gene, clone size, CDR3 protein, CDR3 DNA. A D gene is named only where the DNA matches it firmly. Some rows mark clone size as missing; the rest say once, few, many or name a class of expanded clone.

TRBV30	-	11	TRBJ1-1	few	CAWSVRGEAFF	TGTGCCTGGAGTGTGCGGGGAGAAGCTTTCTTT
TRBV12-3/TRBV12-4	-	14	TRBJ2-7	-	CASSLFLSSYEQYF	TGTGCCAGCAGTTTGTTCCTGAGCTCCTACGAGCAGTACTTC
TRBV6-5	TRBD1	13	TRBJ2-1	many	CASGTESYNEQFF	TGTGCCAGCGGGACAGAGTCCTACAATGAGCAGTTCTTC
TRBV9	TRBD2	15	TRBJ2-1	-	CASSVNSGVYNEQFF	TGTGCCAGCAGCGTAAATAGCGGGGTATACAATGAGCAGTTCTTC
TRBV27	-	16	TRBJ2-2	many	CASSLLRDLPTGELFF	TGTGCCAGCAGCCTCCTCCGGGACTTACCAACCGGGGAGCTGTTTTTT
TRBV20-1	-	13	TRBJ2-1	-	CSAIWGGPNEQFF	TGCAGTGCTATTTGGGGGGGGCCCAATGAGCAGTTCTTC
TRBV7-6	-	15	TRBJ1-1	many	CASSLQGPMNTEAFF	TGTGCCAGCAGCTTACAGGGGCCTATGAACACTGAAGCTTTCTTT
TRBV6-5	TRBD1	13	TRBJ2-7	few	CASSGQGVSEQYF	TGTGCCAGCAGCGGACAGGGTGTAAGCGAGCAGTACTTC
TRBV20-1	TRBD2	14	TRBJ2-1	many	CSAKTGTSYNEQFF	TGCAGTGCGAAAACCGGGACTAGCTACAATGAGCAGTTCTTC
TRBV30	TRBD1	14	TRBJ1-1	many	CAWSLHNRGAEAFF	TGTGCCTGGAGTTTACATAACAGGGGAGCTGAAGCTTTCTTT
TRBV7-9	-	12	TRBJ1-5	-	CASSLGGQPQHF	TGTGCCAGCAGCTTAGGGGGCCAGCCCCAGCATTTT
TRBV29-1	TRBD2	13	TRBJ2-1	-	CSVPPSGGLDQFF	TGCAGCGTCCCACCTAGCGGGGGATTGGACCAGTTCTTC
TRBV20-1	-	13	TRBJ1-5	-	CSARVGRNQPQHF	TGCAGTGCTAGAGTGGGGAGGAATCAGCCCCAGCATTTT
TRBV7-6	-	16	TRBJ2-7	-	CASSLALDRTSYEQYF	TGTGCCAGCAGCTTAGCGTTGGATAGGACAAGCTACGAGCAGTACTTC
TRBV7-9	-	17	TRBJ1-4	-	CASSPSIRETTNEKLFF	TGTGCCAGCAGCCCGAGCATCCGGGAAACAACTAATGAAAAACTGTTTTTT
TRBV12-3/TRBV12-4	-	13	TRBJ1-2	-	CASSLGGALGYTF	TGTGCCAGCAGTTTAGGGGGGGCGCTTGGCTACACCTTC
TRBV29-1	-	14	TRBJ1-1	few	CSVWTEGINTEAFF	TGCAGCGTGTGGACCGAGGGTATTAACACTGAAGCTTTCTTT
TRBV12-3/TRBV12-4	TRBD1	15	TRBJ1-4	few	CASLGLTGGQEKLFF	TGTGCCAGCCTGGGCCTGACAGGGGGTCAGGAAAAACTGTTTTTT
TRBV7-2	TRBD2	15	TRBJ2-3	-	CASSLQRGVTDTQYF	TGTGCCAGCAGCTTACAGCGGGGTGTTACAGATACGCAGTATTTT
TRBV20-1	TRBD2	14	TRBJ2-3	few	CSALREGRGNTQYF	TGCAGTGCTCTGCGGGAGGGCCGAGGTAATACGCAGTATTTT
TRBV20-1	-	15	TRBJ2-5	many	CSALLLGVIKETQYF	TGCAGTGCTCTTCTACTGGGGGTGATAAAAGAGACCCAGTACTTC
TRBV20-1	TRBD1	15	TRBJ1-5	many	CSARDLGGEVEPQHF	TGCAGTGCTAGAGATCTAGGGGGCGAGGTGGAGCCCCAGCATTTT
TRBV6-6	-	14	TRBJ2-5	few	CASSNNQGSETQYF	TGTGCCAGCAGTAACAATCAGGGAAGCGAGACCCAGTACTTC
TRBV2	-	14	TRBJ2-7	-	CASRGDSQSYEQYF	TGTGCCAGCAGGGGGGACTCCCAGAGCTACGAGCAGTACTTC
TRBV5-1	-	13	TRBJ2-7	many	CASSLGPLYEQYF	TGCGCCAGCAGCTTGGGACCCCTCTACGAGCAGTACTTC
TRBV10-2	TRBD1	19	TRBJ2-1	-	CASRDPGQGAQGSYNEQFF	TGCGCCAGCAGAGATCCGGGACAGGGGGCGCAGGGCTCCTACAATGAGCAGTTCTTC
TRBV7-3	-	16	TRBJ2-2	few	CASSLTGTSNTGELFF	TGTGCCAGCAGCTTAACCGGGACTTCGAACACCGGGGAGCTGTTTTTT
TRBV6-2/TRBV6-3	-	12	TRBJ2-1	-	CASSSGPHEQFF	TGTGCCAGCAGTTCGGGGCCCCATGAGCAGTTCTTC
TRBV12-3/TRBV12-4	-	14	TRBJ1-5	-	CASSFGGLSQPQHF	TGTGCCAGCAGTTTTGGGGGTTTGAGTCAGCCCCAGCATTTT
TRBV12-3/TRBV12-4	TRBD2	15	TRBJ2-1	-	CASGPSGAPYNEQFF	TGTGCCAGCGGGCCTAGCGGGGCCCCCTACAATGAGCAGTTCTTC
TRBV5-8	-	13	TRBJ2-5	few	CASSLTSQETQYF	TGTGCCAGCAGCCTGACTAGCCAAGAGACCCAGTACTTC
TRBV6-6	-	11	TRBJ2-3	-	CASTHTDTQYF	TGTGCCAGCACCCACACAGATACGCAGTATTTT
TRBV7-9	TRBD1	15	TRBJ1-2	-	CASTHLDRGLRGYTF	TGTGCCAGCACCCATTTGGACAGGGGGCTTCGTGGCTACACCTTC
TRBV7-2	TRBD1	16	TRBJ1-1	many	CASSPRTGLMNTEAFF	TGTGCCAGCAGCCCCCGGACAGGACTCATGAACACTGAAGCTTTCTTT
TRBV10-1	TRBD1	15	TRBJ1-2	few	CASIRRRQGAYGYTF	TGCGCCAGCATACGCCGACGACAGGGAGCCTATGGCTACACCTTC
TRBV2	-	14	TRBJ2-3	-	CASSDTGYTDTQYF	TGTGCCAGCAGTGACACAGGATACACAGATACGCAGTATTTT
TRBV5-1	TRBD2	16	TRBJ2-1	few	CASRYIAGGPRNEQFF	TGCGCCAGCAGGTATATAGCGGGAGGGCCCCGCAATGAGCAGTTCTTC
TRBV5-1	-	13	TRBJ2-5	-	CASSLRAGETQYF	TGCGCCAGCAGCTTGAGGGCAGGGGAGACCCAGTACTTC
TRBV6-1	TRBD2	14	TRBJ2-7	few	CASRGLAGAYEQYF	TGTGCCAGCAGAGGACTAGCGGGAGCCTACGAGCAGTACTTC
TRBV6-5	-	12	TRBJ2-7	few	CASSHPPYEQYF	TGTGCCAGCAGTCACCCCCCTTACGAGCAGTACTTC
TRBV3-1	-	14	TRBJ2-1	-	CASSPLASYNEQFF	TGTGCCAGCAGCCCCTTGGCTTCCTACAATGAGCAGTTCTTC
TRBV6-1	-	15	TRBJ1-5	few	CASSSGLISNQPQHF	TGTGCCAGCAGTTCGGGACTGATTAGCAATCAGCCCCAGCATTTT
TRBV21-1	-	14	TRBJ1-5	few	CASSKCKVCRPQHF	TGTGCCAGCAGCAAATGTAAGGTTTGTCGGCCCCAGCATTTT
TRBV12-3/TRBV12-4	-	15	TRBJ2-6	few	CASSLGVSGANVLTF	TGTGCCAGCAGTTTAGGAGTCTCTGGGGCCAACGTCCTGACTTTC
TRBV27	-	14	TRBJ1-5	many	CASSLGYSNQPQHF	TGTGCCAGCAGTTTAGGGTATAGCAATCAGCCCCAGCATTTT
TRBV7-8	TRBD2	15	TRBJ2-5	-	CASSLEPSGGETQYF	TGTGCCAGCAGCTTAGAGCCTAGCGGGGGAGAGACCCAGTACTTC
TRBV7-2	TRBD2	14	TRBJ2-5	few	CASSLGGTQETQYF	TGTGCCAGCAGCCTGGGGGGGACTCAAGAGACCCAGTACTTC
TRBV4-3	-	14	TRBJ2-3	few	CASSQDPSTDTQYF	TGCGCCAGCAGCCAAGACCCGAGCACAGATACGCAGTATTTT
TRBV12-5	-	12	TRBJ2-1	few	CASGLDYNEQFF	TGTGCTAGTGGTTTGGACTACAATGAGCAGTTCTTC
TRBV15	TRBD2	16	TRBJ2-1	many	CATSRVGLAGVNEQFF	TGTGCCACCAGCAGAGTTGGGCTAGCGGGAGTGAATGAGCAGTTCTTC
TRBV5-1	TRBD2	15	TRBJ2-5	few	CASSLAGGPQETQYF	TGCGCCAGCAGCTTGGCGGGGGGACCACAAGAGACCCAGTACTTC